Following are 20 T cell receptor beta chains from one sample sequenced in a study of shared clonotypes between healthy human individuals. Sequencing was performed with immunoSEQ multiplex PCR; in TCRdb, only in-frame clones are kept and a portion is missing. The sample comprises fewer than 850,000 clones, about 90% of which are singletons, and 34% rests with the top ten. Material for sequencing was memory CD8+ T cells from PBMCs. Noted subset: CD45RO+ cells pooled with CCR7-negative TemRA cells. These receptors originate from a man aged 18 to 29 in good health. Some clones in this sample may be carry-over from other donors' samples.

The gene calls are TRBV7-3 and TRBJ2-3, with 11 bases that match TRBD2. The CDR3 runs 15 residues. V dropped 4 bases and J dropped 5; count of bases not matched to a gene: 5. The germline CDR1 and CDR2 sequences are SGHTA and FQGTGA. CDR3 protein: CASSSTSGRGDTQYF. For the CDR3, the DNA is TGTGCCAGCAGCTCTACTAGCGGGAGAGGAGATACGCAGTATTTT.

On this clone: One end of the junction varies from germline; a read error may be responsible. The rearrangement links TRBV9 to TRBJ1-2; D uncertain. The CDR3 covers 12 residues. Per germline, CDR1 SGDLS and CDR2 YYNGEE. The CDR3 bases are TGTGCCAGCAGCGGAGCGGGAACCGGTTTCGCCTTC. Protein: CASSGAGTGFAF.

The chain recombines TRBV4-3 with TRBJ2-2; D is uncertain. V lost 0 bases to trimming and J lost 4 bases, with 9 bases between them. Per the germline V gene, CDR1 is LGHNA and CDR2 is YSLEER. The length of the CDR3 is 15 residues. CDR3 sequence reads: CASSQDRASTGELFF. DNA of the CDR3: TGCGCCAGCAGCCAAGATCGGGCTTCCACCGGGGAGCTGTTTTTT.

V usage is TRBV15 and J usage is TRBJ2-1, with 11 positions matching TRBD2. Germline V CDR1 and CDR2: LNHNV, YYDKDF (reference sequence). This CDR3 spans 15 amino acids. With 5 bases clipped from V and 14 bases from J, the junction kept 14 bases outside the gene matches. The CDR3: CATSYITSGSSVEFF. The DNA for the CDR3 is TGTGCCACCAGCTATATCACTAGCGGGAGTAGTGTCGAGTTCTTC.

This clone was observed once. The gene calls are TRBV27 and TRBJ2-5; D is unclear. The CDR3 runs 16 residues. V dropped 3 bases and J dropped 2 bases, with 16 bases sitting between them. Germline CDR1 reads MNHEY; CDR2 reads SMNVEV (reference sequence). CDR3 loop: CASSFIGPRHQETQYF. The CDR3, as DNA: TGTGCCAGCAGTTTCATAGGGCCCCGCCATCAAGAGACCCAGTACTTC.

A few counts support this clone. The chain is built from TRBV7-8 and TRBJ1-5; TRBD1 agrees at 9 bases. CDR1 is SGHVS, CDR2 FQNEAQ, per germline. V dropped 5 bases and J dropped 7; count of bases not matched to a gene: 9. The CDR3 has 15 amino acids. The CDR3 nucleotides read TGTGCCAGCAGCGACCACAGGGGGCTAGGGCAGCCCCAGCATTTT. Amino acids: CASSDHRGLGQPQHF.

V gene TRBV6-6 combines with J gene TRBJ2-7; D may match TRBD1 or TRBD2 (5 bases each). V dropped 5 bases and J dropped 10 bases, with 21 bases sitting between them. The CDR3 loop spans 14 amino acids. Per germline, CDR1 MNHNY and CDR2 SVGAGI (reference sequence). The CDR3 sequence: CASSPTGPFGEQYF. Written as DNA, the CDR3 is TGTGCCAGCAGTCCGACGGGACCCTTTGGGGAACAGTACTTC.

The rearrangement uses TRBV11-2 and TRBJ2-7, with a possible D match to TRBD2 (6 bases). From germline, CDR1 is SGHAT and CDR2 FQNNGV. This CDR3 contains 17 residues. V dropped 5 bases and J dropped 2 bases, with 22 bases sitting between them. The CDR3 DNA reads TGTGCCAGCAGCGATCTAGGGGTGGGGGGTTCGACCTACGAGCAGTACTTC. This translates into CASSDLGVGGSTYEQYF.

The rearrangement uses TRBV30 and TRBJ2-5; 9 nucleotides agree with TRBD2. The CDR3 is made up of 14 amino acids. The ends lost 0 bases at V and 5 bases at J; junction bases unmatched: 4. CDR1 GTSNPN and CDR2 SVGIG come from the germline V gene (reference sequence). The CDR3: CAWSVGTSWETQYF. Here the CDR3 DNA reads TGTGCCTGGAGTGTCGGGACTAGCTGGGAGACCCAGTACTTC.

CDR3 loop: CSVDSFYGYTF. Here the CDR3 DNA reads TGCAGCGTGGACAGCTTCTATGGCTACACCTTC. The V gene is TRBV29-1, the J gene TRBJ1-2; maybe TRBD1 (6 bases). Deletions cut 6 bases from V and 4 bases from J, with 9 bases between. This CDR3 is 11 amino acids long. Germline V gene lookup returns CDR1 SQVTM and CDR2 ANQGSEA. Together with reference TRBV29-1 and TRBJ1-2, the CDR3 gives the full variable domain: SAVISQKPSRDICQRGTSLTIQCQVDSQVTMMFWYRQQPGQSLTLIATANQGSEATYESGFVIDKFPISRPNLTFSTLTVSNMSPEDSSIYLCSVDSFYGYTFGSGTRLTVV.

This clone was detected a few times. V gene TRBV13 combines with J gene TRBJ1-2; D ambiguous. The CDR3 has 12 residues. Deletions cut 2 bases from V and 14 bases from J, with 15 bases between. Looked up from germline, CDR1 is PRHDT and CDR2 is FYEKMQ (reference sequence). The CDR3 protein is CASSLSPGKETF. The CDR3 bases are TGTGCCAGCAGCTTAAGCCCGGGAAAGGAGACCTTC.

The chain uses TRBV7-9 and TRBJ2-7, with 8 bases matching TRBD1. The germline V gene has CDR1 SEHNR and CDR2 FQNEAQ (reference sequence). This CDR3 has 15 residues. J gave up 1 base and V 5 bases, and 7 bases lay outside the gene matches. The CDR3 sequence is CASSPRTGPSYEQYF. In DNA form, the CDR3 reads TGTGCCAGCAGCCCCCGGACAGGGCCTTCCTACGAGCAGTACTTC.

This clone was recorded only once. The rearrangement uses TRBV2 and TRBJ1-5; D is unclear. Germline V CDR1 and CDR2: SNHLY, FYNNEI. V lost 7 bases and J lost 0, with 10 bases in between. The CDR3 loop spans 14 amino acids. The CDR3 is CASTWGDSNQPQHF. CDR3 DNA: TGTGCCAGCACCTGGGGTGATAGCAATCAGCCCCAGCATTTT.

This clone was counted between two and nine times. The chain employs TRBV27 and TRBJ1-1; a possible D gene is TRBD1 (5 bases). Germline V gene lookup returns CDR1 MNHEY and CDR2 SMNVEV (reference sequence). This CDR3 has 14 amino acids. Trimming shortened V by 6 bases and J by 0 bases, and 11 bases separated the two germline ends. The CDR3, as DNA: TGTGCCAGCAGAAACAGGTGGATGAACACTGAAGCTTTCTTT. It codes for CASRNRWMNTEAFF.

V is TRBV6-1 and J is TRBJ1-1; D is unresolved. This CDR3 contains 14 residues. Germline V CDR1 and CDR2: MNHNS, SASEGT. V was trimmed by 3 bases and J by 2 bases, leaving 10 bases between them. This CDR3 reads CASSDSGRNTEAFF. The CDR3, as DNA: TGTGCCAGCAGTGATAGCGGGAGAAACACTGAAGCTTTCTTT.

The chain couples TRBV13 to TRBJ2-7; 10 bases map to TRBD2. Losses at the gene ends were 5 bases for V and 5 bases for J; bases not matched to a gene: 9. The CDR3 sequence is 15 residues long. From germline, CDR1 is PRHDT and CDR2 FYEKMQ (reference sequence). The CDR3 loop is CASSVWTSGLHEQYF. The CDR3, as DNA: TGTGCCAGCAGCGTTTGGACTAGCGGTCTTCACGAGCAGTACTTC. Full variable domain (remainder filled in from reference TRBV13 and TRBJ2-7): AAGVIQSPRHLIKEKRETATLKCYPIPRHDTVYWYQQGPGQDPQFLISFYEKMQSDKGSIPDRFSAQQFSDYHSELNMSSLELGDSALYFCASSVWTSGLHEQYFGPGTRLTVT.

The rearrangement joins TRBV11-2 to TRBJ2-3, with D unclear. There are 17 residues in the CDR3. Germline V gene lookup returns CDR1 SGHAT and CDR2 FQNNGV. V lost 4 bases, J lost 5 bases, and 22 bases lay in between. CDR3 DNA: TGTGCCAGCAGCTCACAAGTCCGGGTCCTAGTTGGAGATACGCAGTATTTT. Protein product: CASSSQVRVLVGDTQYF.

CDR3 amino acids: CASQGVAGEPLQFF. The CDR3, as DNA: TGTGCCAGCCAAGGGGTAGCGGGAGAGCCCCTCCAGTTCTTC. The chain recombines TRBV2 with TRBJ2-1, with TRBD2 matching 9 bases. CDR3 length equals 14 residues. Germline CDR1 is SNHLY and CDR2 is FYNNEI. V was clipped by 8 bases and J by 13 bases; unmatched bases: 15.

The V gene is TRBV2, the J gene TRBJ2-5; the match to TRBD1 covers 8 bases. The CDR3 totals 16 residues. Germline-derived CDR1 and CDR2 are SNHLY and FYNNEI. The trim removed 3 bases at V and 5 bases at J, leaving 11 bases unmatched. The CDR3 is CASSDAGQGHWETQYF. The CDR3 bases are TGTGCCAGCAGTGATGCCGGACAGGGTCATTGGGAGACCCAGTACTTC.

This sequence joins TRBV27 and TRBJ2-1, with 11 bases that match TRBD1. CDR1 and CDR2 from the germline V gene are MNHEY and SMNVEV (reference sequence). Trimming removed 3 bases from V and 8 bases from J; junction bases left unmatched: 6. This CDR3 comprises 15 residues. CDR3 sequence reads: CASSFRTGGSYEQFF. The CDR3, as DNA: TGTGCCAGCAGTTTCCGGACAGGGGGCTCTTATGAGCAGTTCTTC.